The rows below give T cell receptor beta chains drawn from one sample of a study of PD-L1 blockade in urothelial cancer. TCRdb keeps only in-frame clones here, not all; method: immunoSEQ multiplex PCR. The sample carries 45,000 to 60,000 clones, around 86% recorded once. Sample: PBMCs, taken around atezolizumab (anti-PD-L1) treatment. The receptors shown here come from a man in his forties or fifties with urothelial cancer. CDR3s include the opening cysteine and the closing phenylalanine or tryptophan. D genes are given only for firm matches. Not all rows give a size; the values are once, few, many and, for expanded clones, a class.

>NA|NA|TRBJ2-4|TRBV11-2
TGTGCCAGCAGCTTAGATGCAGGACTACTAGCCAAAAACATTCAGTACTTC
CASSLDAGLLAKNIQYF
>NA|NA|TRBJ2-5|TRBV2
TGTGCCAGCAATAGTGGCGGGTCCCAAGAGACCCAGTACTTC
CASNSGGSQETQYF
>NA|NA|TRBJ1-5|TRBV6-6
TGTGCCAGCAGACTCCGGGATGGCGGCAATCAGCCCCAGCATTTT
CASRLRDGGNQPQHF
>NA|NA|TRBJ1-5|TRBV2
TGTGCCAGCAGTGAGTTTACGGGTGGGCAGCCCCAGCATTTT
CASSEFTGGQPQHF
>NA|NA|TRBJ1-5|TRBV27
TGTGCCAGCAGTTTATCCTCTGGGCAGGGTCAGCCCCAGCATTTT
CASSLSSGQGQPQHF
>NA|NA|TRBJ1-2|TRBV5-6
TGTGCCAGCAGCTTGCAAGTGGCGGACTCCTCTCCCATGGTTGATGGCTACACCTTC
CASSLQVADSSPMVDGYTF
>once|NA|TRBJ2-1|TRBV7-6
TGTGCCAGCAGCTTATTGGTAGACAATGAGCAGTTCTTC
CASSLLVDNEQFF
>NA|TRBD1|TRBJ1-2|TRBV7-9
TGTGCCAGCAGCCCGCGGCAGACAGGGCAGGCTGGCTACACCTTC
CASSPRQTGQAGYTF
>few|TRBD1|TRBJ1-5|TRBV2
TGTGCCAGCACCGCGGGGACAGGGGGAGGACAGCCCCAGCATTTT
CASTAGTGGGQPQHF
>NA|TRBD1|TRBJ1-2|TRBV25-1
TGTGCCAGCAGTGAACGAGGGGGCAATTTCTATGGCTACACCTTC
CASSERGGNFYGYTF
>NA|NA|TRBJ2-1|TRBV4-1
TGCGCCAGCACCCCAGGGGGGCACAATGAGCAGTTCTTC
CASTPGGHNEQFF
>NA|TRBD2|TRBJ2-3|TRBV11-2
TGTGCCAGCAGCTTAGCTAGCGGGAGGTTATATACGCAGTATTTT
CASSLASGRLYTQYF
>NA|TRBD1|TRBJ2-4|TRBV19
TGTGCCAGTAGTATAGGGACAGGGATAAGCATTCAGTACTTC
CASSIGTGISIQYF
>NA|NA|TRBJ1-5|TRBV19
TGTGCCAGTACCCCAATTGGAGGGTCCCGTCAGCCCCAGCATTTT
CASTPIGGSRQPQHF
>NA|NA|TRBJ1-1|TRBV6-1
TGTGCCAGCACCGAAAGGGGTGGGAACACTGAAGCTTTCTTT
CASTERGGNTEAFF
>NA|NA|TRBJ2-4|TRBV7-2
TGTGCCAGCAGCTTAGGAGGAGTAGCCAAAAACATTCAGTACTTC
CASSLGGVAKNIQYF
>NA|NA|TRBJ1-2|TRBV27
TGTGCCAGCAGTTTAAGCAGGTCAATGTATGGCTACACCTTC
CASSLSRSMYGYTF
>few|NA|TRBJ1-5|TRBV5-1
TGCGCCAGTTCCACAGGGCCGGATCAGCCCCAGCATTTT
CASSTGPDQPQHF
>NA|TRBD1|TRBJ2-1|TRBV7-9
TGTGCCAGTCAGACCGCAGGGGGGCAGTTCTTC
CASQTAGGQFF
>NA|NA|TRBJ2-4|TRBV5-1
TGCGCCAGCAGCTTGGGGTCGTCCGAGGGAAACATTCAGTACTTC
CASSLGSSEGNIQYF
>once|TRBD2|TRBJ2-3|TRBV9
TGTGCCAGCAGCGCCTATAGCGGGGGTGTCACAGATACGCAGTATTTT
CASSAYSGGVTDTQYF
>NA|NA|TRBJ1-1|TRBV9
TGTGCCAGCAGCGCTTCACAGGGATACACTGAAGCTTTCTTT
CASSASQGYTEAFF
>NA|NA|TRBJ2-1|TRBV2
TGTGCCAGCAGCCTGAGGAATGAGCAGTTCTTC
CASSLRNEQFF
>NA|NA|TRBJ2-5|TRBV7-2
TGTGCCAGCAGCCGACAGTCCCAAGAGACCCAGTACTTC
CASSRQSQETQYF
>NA|NA|TRBJ1-3|TRBV6-5
TGTGCCAGCTCAGGGGTGGGAAACACCATATATTTT
CASSGVGNTIYF
>NA|NA|TRBJ2-2|TRBV4-1
TGCGCCAGCAGCCAACAGACAGCCACCTCCGGGGAGCTGTTTTTT
CASSQQTATSGELFF
>NA|NA|TRBJ1-6|TRBV6-5
TGTGCCAGCAGTTACTCGCGGGGGGCGAAGAATTCACCCCTCCACTTT
CASSYSRGAKNSPLHF
>NA|NA|TRBJ1-1|TRBV5-5
TGTGCCAGCACCTGGGGGCAGAACACTGAAGCTTTCTTT
CASTWGQNTEAFF
>once|TRBD1|TRBJ1-4|TRBV7-9
TGTGCCAGCAGCTTAGCGGGACAGGGCACAGGTGAAAAACTGTTTTTT
CASSLAGQGTGEKLFF
>NA|NA|TRBJ2-7|TRBV5-4
TGTGCCAGCAGCTTTCCGGGACATTCCTACGAGCAGTACTTC
CASSFPGHSYEQYF
>NA|NA|TRBJ2-5|TRBV9
TGTGCCAGCAGCGAGGGACTCCCCCGAGAGACCCAGTACTTC
CASSEGLPRETQYF
>NA|TRBD2|TRBJ2-2|TRBV28
TGTGCCAGCATCCGGGGGGGAAACACCGGGGAGCTGTTTTTT
CASIRGGNTGELFF
>NA|TRBD2|TRBJ2-1|TRBV4-1
TGCGCCAGCAGCCAAGAAACTAGCGGGAGGGCCGCCAATGAGCAGTTCTTC
CASSQETSGRAANEQFF
>NA|NA|TRBJ1-4|TRBV6-1
TGTGCCAGCAGTGAGAGGGGGTCTGAAAAACTGTTTTTT
CASSERGSEKLFF
>few|TRBD1|TRBJ1-1|TRBV18
TGTGCCAGCTCACGTTCCGCACCAGGGGGCTTCACTGAAGCTTTCTTT
CASSRSAPGGFTEAFF
>NA|TRBD1|TRBJ1-2|TRBV5-1
TGCGCCAGCAGCTTGACCGGGACAGGGGGCCTTGGCTACACCTTC
CASSLTGTGGLGYTF